Sequencing of this T cell receptor (beta chain) was carried out in a study of post-analysis software for immune sequencing data. In the study overall: There were relapsing-remitting, secondary progressive and progressive-relapsing multiple sclerosis among the disease courses included. Study conclusions and caveats: Samples from one preparation batch, clustered by F measure, grouped strongly together. Roughly 5 TRBV segments (TRBV5-6, TRBV5-1 and TRBV20-1 among them) occurred more frequently in patients than in controls. Significantly lower normalized Chao1 diversity was found in patients with multiple sclerosis relative to controls.

Note on this clonotype: Its antigen is unknown.

Each TCR beta cDNA library carried unique molecular identifiers. cDNA molecules numbering around 450,000 came from approximately 1 to 10 million T cells. Each CDR3 protein is one row after TCRdb ran MiXCR on the PCR reads. The data show 600,000 to 750,000 distinct CDR3 sequences, 55% to 70% seen once. The germline CDR1 and CDR2 sequences are SGHTA and FQGNSA. The V end was cut by 5 bases, the J end by 4 bases, with 22 bases between. The CDR3 totals 17 residues. The genes are TRBV7-2 and TRBJ2-3; the D gene could be TRBD1 or TRBD2 (5 bases each). The specimen was blood. The receptor's source is a girl aged 2-9 years with multiple sclerosis. CDR3 coding DNA: TGTGCCAGCAGCCAACGAGGGACCAACTTGCGGGCAGATACGCAGTATTTT. The encoded protein is CASSQRGTNLRADTQYF.